Shown below are 20 T cell receptor beta chains from a single sample sequenced in a study of blood T cell repertoires in COVID-19. The data were produced by immunoSEQ multiplex PCR, yet TCRdb's version contains in-frame clones alone and is incomplete. The table has fewer than 350,000 clones, 65% to 90% seen once. Sequenced material: peripheral blood. These receptors originate from a human donor in a cohort sampled during active COVID-19.

The V call is TRBV19, the J call TRBJ1-5; D remains unclear. The V gene lost 3 bases and the J gene lost 5 bases, with 14 bases spanning the gap. CDR3 length: 15 residues. Germline V lookup: CDR1 LNHDA, CDR2 SQIVND (reference sequence). In nucleotides, the CDR3 is TGTGCCAGTAGTATCTATTGGGGAGCTCATCAGCCCCAGCATTTT. Translation gives CASSIYWGAHQPQHF. Complete variable domain (other parts from reference TRBV19 and TRBJ1-5): DGGITQSPKYLFRKEGQNVTLSCEQNLNHDAMYWYRQDPGQGLRLIYYSQIVNDFQKGDIAEGYSVSREKKESFPLTVTSAQKNPTAFYLCASSIYWGAHQPQHFGDGTRLSIL.

Here the CDR3 DNA reads TGTGCCAGCAGTTCGAGCTATACGCAGTATTTT. This encodes CASSSSYTQYF. The chain combines TRBV14 with TRBJ2-3; no clear D. Germline V CDR1 and CDR2: SGHDN, FVKESK. The length of the CDR3 is 11 residues. Trimming pared 6 bases from V and 7 bases from J, leaving 8 bases between.

This chain connects TRBV25-1 to TRBJ2-5; D is undetermined. This CDR3 contains 10 residues. CDR1 is MGHDK and CDR2 is SYGVNS in the germline V gene. V lost 7 bases and J 3 bases, leaving 3 bases between the germline ends. CDR3 nucleotides: TGTGCCAGCACCAAAGAGACCCAGTACTTC. Protein sequence: CASTKETQYF.

The chain is built from TRBV12-3 or TRBV12-4 and TRBJ1-1, with D tentatively TRBD1 (6 bases). The CDR3 contains 13 residues. Trimming shortened V by 3 bases and J by 10 bases, and 15 bases separated the two germline ends. Here the CDR3 reads CASSFGWGRLAFF. CDR3 nucleotide sequence: TGTGCCAGCAGTTTCGGGTGGGGGCGATTAGCTTTCTTT.

The V call is TRBV10-2, the J call TRBJ1-4; D is perhaps TRBD1 (5 bases). Per the germline V gene, CDR1 is WSHSY and CDR2 is SAAADI. V was shortened by 6 bases and J by 7 bases, with 15 bases between the two germline ends. The CDR3 is made up of 14 amino acids. CDR3 sequence: CASRLQERSEKLFF. The DNA of the CDR3 is TGCGCCAGCAGGCTACAGGAGAGGAGTGAAAAACTGTTTTTT.

This clone appeared a few times. This sequence joins TRBV30 and TRBJ1-6; D is possibly TRBD1 (6 bases). Germline V gene data show CDR1 as GTSNPN and CDR2 as SVGIG (reference sequence). This CDR3 spans 13 amino acids. V lost 7 bases, J lost 4 bases, and 11 bases lay in between. In DNA, the CDR3 is TGTGCCTCTACAACAGGGTATAATTCACCCCTCCACTTT. Translated, it gives CASTTGYNSPLHF.

This clone turned up a few times. J is TRBJ2-7 and V is TRBV11-2; the D gene is possibly TRBD1 (6 bases). CDR3 length: 15 amino acids. The V end lost 2 bases, the J end lost 6 bases, and 17 bases lay between the germline ends. Germline V gene lookup returns CDR1 SGHAT and CDR2 FQNNGV. The CDR3 bases are TGTGCCAGCAGCTTAACTACAGGGAGTTTAGTCGAGCAGTACTTC. Protein: CASSLTTGSLVEQYF.

The CDR3 here is CASSPLIDRSDTQYF. The CDR3 region has the DNA TGTGCCAGCAGCCCGCTCATCGACAGGTCAGATACGCAGTATTTT. This rearrangement joins TRBV7-6 to TRBJ2-3; D is possibly TRBD1 (6 bases). The CDR3 spans 15 residues. Germline CDR1 SGHVS, CDR2 FNYEAQ. Trimming removed 5 bases from V and 4 bases from J, with 16 bases in between.

CDR3 in amino acids: CASSSPGKEKLFF. The CDR3 DNA is TGTGCCAGCAGCTCACCGGGGAAAGAAAAACTGTTTTTT. This chain links TRBV11-2 with TRBJ1-4; no clear D gene. The germline CDR1 and CDR2 sequences are SGHAT and FQNNGV. The CDR3 sequence is 13 residues long. The V and J ends lost 4 bases and 8 bases respectively, with 11 bases between them.

This chain uses TRBV3-1 (or the pseudogene TRBV3-2) with TRBJ1-4; a possible D gene is TRBD1 (5 bases). Germline lookup yields CDR1 LGHDT and CDR2 YNNKEL (reference sequence). The CDR3 runs 14 residues. The germline V and J ends were trimmed by 6 bases and 8 bases, with 16 bases remaining between them. The CDR3 sequence: CASRLGGEGEKLFF. In nucleotides, the CDR3 is TGTGCCAGCAGGCTGGGGGGGGAAGGAGAAAAACTGTTTTTT.

The J gene is TRBJ1-3, the V gene TRBV19, with D uncertain. Germline V gives CDR1 LNHDA, CDR2 SQIVND (reference sequence). With 9 bases removed from V and 0 bases from J, the gap between germline ends came to 6 bases. The CDR3 loop spans 12 amino acids. CDR3 sequence (DNA): TGTGCCAGCCACAACTCTGGAAACACCATATATTTT. Its protein is CASHNSGNTIYF.

The chain links TRBV9 to TRBJ2-3; D gene unclear. Between the trimmed V and J ends, which lost 4 bases and 2 bases, there was a span of 14 bases. The germline gives CDR1 SGDLS, CDR2 YYNGEE. The CDR3 is 15 amino acids. Written as DNA, the CDR3 is TGTGCCAGCAGCCCCCGGTTGGTACTCACAGATACGCAGTATTTT. Translation gives CASSPRLVLTDTQYF.

The V call is TRBV7-8, the J call TRBJ2-7; 9 nucleotides line up with TRBD2. In germline, CDR1 is SGHVS, CDR2 FQNEAQ. V shed 1 base and J 0 bases; nucleotides not matched to a gene: 4. This CDR3 region has 16 residues. The CDR3 sequence: CASSLGAGGSSYEQYF. CDR3 sequence (DNA): TGTGCCAGCAGCTTAGGGGCGGGGGGGTCCTCCTACGAGCAGTACTTC.

This chain links TRBV6-5 with TRBJ2-7, with D perhaps TRBD1 (6 bases). The CDR3 runs to 11 residues. The V gene lost 7 bases and the J gene lost 8 bases, with 12 bases spanning the gap. The germline gives CDR1 MNHEY, CDR2 SVGAGI. CDR3 protein: CASTTQGKQYF. For the CDR3, the DNA is TGTGCCAGCACCACCCAGGGGAAGCAGTACTTC.

This clone was seen only once. V usage is TRBV2 and J usage is TRBJ1-2; D remains ambiguous. The CDR3 is 15 residues long. The ends were cut back, 4 bases at V and 5 bases at J, with 17 bases in the middle. Per the germline V gene, CDR1 is SNHLY and CDR2 is FYNNEI. The CDR3, as DNA: TGTGCCAGCAGTGGACACCCCCAGGAGGGATATGGCTACACCTTC. Translating gives CASSGHPQEGYGYTF.

J is TRBJ1-5 and V is TRBV30, with 10 bases aligning to TRBD1. CDR3 length equals 15 residues. V was pared by 4 bases and J by 2 bases, with 5 bases of the junction left unmatched. In germline, CDR1 is GTSNPN, CDR2 SVGIG (reference sequence). The CDR3: CAWNLGQGGNQPQHF. For the CDR3, the DNA is TGTGCCTGGAATTTAGGACAGGGGGGCAATCAGCCCCAGCATTTT.

The J gene is TRBJ1-2, the V gene TRBV10-1; D is ambiguous. Germline CDR1 WNHNN, CDR2 SYGVQD (reference sequence). V shed 3 bases and J shed 4 bases, with 12 bases lying between them. CDR3 length: 14 amino acids. Here the CDR3 DNA reads TGCGCCAGCAGTGACCGGAGGGCGGGCTATGGCTACACCTTC. Translation: CASSDRRAGYGYTF.

The chain couples TRBV2 to TRBJ2-2; perhaps TRBD1 as D (5 bases). The CDR3 runs to 13 residues. V lost 4 bases and J lost 6, with 9 bases in between. The germline V gene has CDR1 SNHLY and CDR2 FYNNEI. This CDR3 is CASSAQGAGELFF. The CDR3 nucleotides are TGTGCCAGCAGTGCCCAAGGGGCCGGGGAGCTGTTTTTT.

This clone was observed a handful of times. The chain links TRBV27 to TRBJ1-5, with D unclear. Germline V CDR1 and CDR2: MNHEY, SMNVEV (reference sequence). V was trimmed by 6 bases and J by 4 bases, leaving 4 bases between them. The CDR3 extends over 11 amino acids. CDR3 in amino acids: CASRENQPQHF. CDR3 DNA: TGTGCCAGCAGGGAGAATCAGCCCCAGCATTTT.

The genes are TRBV20-1 and TRBJ1-1, with D hard to call. Per germline, CDR1 DFQATT and CDR2 SNEGSKA (reference sequence). The length of the CDR3 is 11 residues. The CDR3 reads CSGRENTEAFF. The CDR3 DNA reads TGCAGCGGACGGGAGAACACTGAAGCTTTCTTT.